This T cell receptor (beta chain) was captured in a study of T cell repertoires in cytomegalovirus infection. Overall study context: The authors used CMV epitopes that were HLA-C-restricted (recently identified) and HLA-B-restricted (well studied). Indications of both CMV infection and matching HLA type were provided by public TCR beta signatures. Points from the study as a whole: Ex vivo, HLA-C-restricted CMV-specific TCR beta clonotypes prevailed over the rest of the response. Pooled public TCR beta family frequency picked out CMV carriers with the relevant HLA.

Trimming cost V 6 bases and J 0 bases, with 9 bases left between them. CDR1 is SGHTA, CDR2 FQGNSA, per germline. The CDR3 length is 13 residues. TCRdb used MiXCR to reprocess the reads, holding one entry per CDR3 protein. The sample holds tens of thousands of distinct CDR3 sequences, about a fifth seen once. On this clonotype: The target antigen is unknown.

This material consisted of CD8+ T cells from cultured PBMCs, taken from culture after CMV antigen stimulation. The receptor was isolated from a human donor in good health (CMV status not recorded). Some clones in this sample may be carry-over from other donors' samples. This chain joins TRBV7-2 and TRBJ2-7, with no clear D. CDR3 amino acids: CASSPAPSYEQYF. The CDR3 coding sequence is TGTGCCAGCAGTCCAGCACCCTCCTACGAGCAGTACTTC. The whole variable domain, filled in from reference TRBV7-2 and TRBJ2-7, reads GAGVSQSPSNKVTEKGKDVELRCDPISGHTALYWYRQSLGQGLEFLIYFQGNSAPDKSGLPSDRFSAERTGGSVSTLTIQRTQQEDSAVYLCASSPAPSYEQYFGPGTRLTVT.